Listed below are T cell receptor beta chains from one sample, sequenced in a study of regulatory T cells in long-lasting Graves disease. Each CDR3 protein is one row after TCRdb ran MiXCR on the multiplex PCR reads. The sample lists about 220,000 distinct CDR3 sequences; less than 20% were seen once. This sample was also put to use in a study of T cells in Graves' hyperthyroidism and ophthalmopathy.

The specimen comprised peripheral blood mononuclear cells (PBMCs), sampled at new diagnosis, from a patient treated with antithyroid drugs. The receptors come from a woman younger than 45 with Graves disease. The CDR3 runs from the conserved cysteine through the conserved F or W. The D gene is left open where the match is weak. Rows give clone size only sometimes, using once, few, many, or a class for an expanded clone.

len: 15; abundance: many; j_gene: TRBJ1-1; d_gene: NA; v_gene: TRBV12-5; CDR3aa: CASGLVLAGRTEAFF; CDR3nt: TGTGCTAGTGGTTTGGTACTGGCAGGTCGGACTGAAGCTTTCTTT
len: 15; abundance: many; j_gene: TRBJ2-7; d_gene: TRBD1; v_gene: TRBV28; CDR3aa: CASSQGGARVYEQYF; CDR3nt: TGTGCCAGCAGTCAAGGGGGCGCCCGGGTGTACGAGCAGTACTTC
len: 12; abundance: many; j_gene: TRBJ2-7; d_gene: NA; v_gene: TRBV19; CDR3aa: CASSLHGGEQYF; CDR3nt: TGTGCCAGTAGTCTACACGGGGGCGAGCAGTACTTC
len: 17; abundance: NA; j_gene: TRBJ2-7; d_gene: TRBD2; v_gene: TRBV27; CDR3aa: CASSLHWTSGGAYEQYF; CDR3nt: TGTGCCAGCAGTTTACACTGGACTAGCGGGGGGGCCTACGAGCAGTACTTC
len: 18; abundance: NA; j_gene: TRBJ2-7; d_gene: TRBD1; v_gene: TRBV20-1; CDR3aa: CSARDSPERQGRSYEQYF; CDR3nt: TGCAGTGCTAGAGACTCACCGGAAAGACAGGGGAGATCCTACGAGCAGTACTTC
len: 13; abundance: NA; j_gene: TRBJ1-1; d_gene: NA; v_gene: TRBV19; CDR3aa: CASSHDFNTEAFF; CDR3nt: TGTGCCAGTAGTCATGATTTCAACACTGAAGCTTTCTTT
len: 16; abundance: many; j_gene: TRBJ2-5; d_gene: TRBD1; v_gene: TRBV6-1; CDR3aa: CASSATGTGGVETQYF; CDR3nt: TGTGCCAGCAGCGCAACCGGGACAGGGGGCGTAGAGACCCAGTACTTC
len: 14; abundance: many; j_gene: TRBJ2-2; d_gene: NA; v_gene: TRBV11-3; CDR3aa: CASSLETGTGELFF; CDR3nt: TGTGCCAGCAGCTTAGAGACTGGCACCGGGGAGCTGTTTTTT
len: 15; abundance: many; j_gene: TRBJ1-2; d_gene: NA; v_gene: TRBV20-1; CDR3aa: CSARDGGATNYGYTF; CDR3nt: TGCAGTGCTAGAGATGGGGGGGCTACTAACTATGGCTACACCTTC
len: 14; abundance: NA; j_gene: TRBJ2-5; d_gene: NA; v_gene: TRBV7-2; CDR3aa: CASSQGPAAETQYF; CDR3nt: TGTGCCAGCAGCCAAGGACCAGCAGCAGAGACCCAGTACTTC
len: 16; abundance: many; j_gene: TRBJ1-2; d_gene: NA; v_gene: TRBV10-2; CDR3aa: CASSESNGRDPYGYTF; CDR3nt: TGCGCCAGCAGTGAGTCGAACGGCAGGGATCCCTATGGCTACACCTTC
len: 16; abundance: many; j_gene: TRBJ1-5; d_gene: NA; v_gene: TRBV7-6; CDR3aa: CASSLASRQGNQPQHF; CDR3nt: TGTGCCAGCAGCTTAGCTTCTCGGCAGGGGAATCAGCCCCAGCATTTT
len: 14; abundance: many; j_gene: TRBJ2-7; d_gene: TRBD2; v_gene: TRBV5-6; CDR3aa: CASSSSGRAYEQYF; CDR3nt: TGTGCCAGCAGCTCTAGCGGGAGGGCCTACGAGCAGTACTTC